Below, one T cell receptor (beta chain) is given with its context. Its target is not known. This sample is part of a study of beta chain features in type 1 diabetes. About the study: Sorted cells, some 110 million in number, were examined across all samples.

Study-level points and caveats: There were fewer insertions and more deletions at the VDJ junctions of type 1 diabetes patients. Researchers could not determine here whether HLA type influences TCRB rearrangement. All four CD4+ subsets from Type 1 diabetes patients carried moderately but significantly shorter TCRB CDR3s.

The V gene lost 11 bases and the J gene lost 9 bases, with 22 bases spanning the gap. The CDR3 covers 14 residues. From germline, CDR1 is SNHLY and CDR2 FYNNEI. Sorted populations all had greater than 95% purity. Reverse transcription of all isolated RNA meant that expressed TCRB transcripts were sequenced. Using immunoSEQ multiplex PCR, the repertoire was profiled, and TCRdb retains in-frame clones only, with some absent. Of more than 550,000 clones detected, over 12% appear once; the ten largest clones hold approximately 0.039%. The chain uses TRBV2 and TRBJ2-2; D not resolved. Source material: naive CD4+ T cells from blood. The clonotype was recovered from a man between 18 and 29 years old with type 1 diabetes. The CDR3 region has the DNA TGTGCCGCCCGACCACGTGAACACCTGCGGGAGCTGTTTTTT. Encoded protein: CAARPREHLRELFF.